This T cell receptor beta chain is from a study of technical replicates of blood from a handful of donors. Some clones are missing from TCRdb's copy, which holds only in-frame ones; the method was immunoSEQ multiplex PCR. Here the sample spans approximately 79,000 clones, more than 85% being singletons. V lost 4 bases to trimming and J lost 1 base; unmatched junction nucleotides: 11. This CDR3 is 16 amino acids long. Germline CDR1 GTSNPN, CDR2 SVGIG (reference sequence). The origin of this receptor is a human donor in good health. Sequenced input: T cells isolated from PBMCs. This chain joins TRBV30 and TRBJ1-1, with TRBD1 identical over 8 bases. For the CDR3, the DNA is TGTGCCTGGACTCCGCAGGACAGGGACTGGAACACTGAAGCTTTCTTT. Its protein is CAWTPQDRDWNTEAFF.